These T cell receptor beta chains were read from a single sample in a study of blood T cell repertoires in COVID-19. Data came from immunoSEQ multiplex PCR; TCRdb stores just in-frame clones and leaves some out. The sample lists about 220,000 clones; 84% were seen once. Sequenced input: peripheral blood. The receptor set was obtained from a man aged 45-65 years with active or convalescent COVID-19. CDR3s include the opening cysteine and the closing phenylalanine or tryptophan. The order of the fields is CDR3 length, clone size, V gene, J gene, D gene, CDR3 DNA, CDR3 protein. The D gene is left open where the match is weak. Part of the rows lack a size; the others show once, few, many or a class for expanded clones.

>16|.|TRBV5-1|TRBJ2-1|TRBD1
TGCGCCAGCAGCGCCGGACAGGGCGGGACCTACAATGAGCAGTTCTTC
CASSAGQGGTYNEQFF
>14|.|TRBV7-9|TRBJ2-7|.
TGTGCCAGCAGCCCTAAGGAGGAGGAAGGCAACTGGGACTTC
CASSPKEEEGNWDF
>15|few|TRBV5-1|TRBJ1-2|TRBD1
TGCGCCAGCGGCCAGATGGGACAGGCTACATATGGCTACACCTTC
CASGQMGQATYGYTF
>17|.|TRBV9|TRBJ2-1|TRBD2
TGTGCCAGCAGCGTAGTCCCTAGCGGGGCCTCGCGGAATGAGCAGTTCTTC
CASSVVPSGASRNEQFF
>12|.|TRBV2|TRBJ1-2|.
TGTGCCAGCAACTCCGACTTCTATGGCTACACCTTC
CASNSDFYGYTF
>13|.|TRBV12-3/TRBV12-4|TRBJ2-5|TRBD2
TGTGCCAGCAGTAGGGACTACGAAACGGCCCAGTACTTC
CASSRDYETAQYF
>12|.|TRBV29-1|TRBJ1-4|TRBD1
TGCAGCGGCCGGGACAGGGCCGGAAAACTGTTTTTT
CSGRDRAGKLFF
>13|.|TRBV6-5|TRBJ1-2|.
TGTGCCAGCAGTTTGGGGGCGACCTATGGCTACACCTTC
CASSLGATYGYTF
>11|once|TRBV2|TRBJ2-7|.
TGTGCCAGCAAAGACACCTACGAGCAGTACTTC
CASKDTYEQYF
>16|.|TRBV9|TRBJ2-1|TRBD2
TGTGCCAGCAGCGTAAGGGGCGGGGGGCACTACAATGAGCAGTTCTTC
CASSVRGGGHYNEQFF
>16|.|TRBV6-5|TRBJ2-1|.
TGTGCCAGCAGTCACTATTCGGGGACTCCGTACAATGAGCAGTTCTTC
CASSHYSGTPYNEQFF
>14|.|TRBV20-1|TRBJ2-1|TRBD1
TGCAGTGCTAGTTCCAGGGGGAGCTACAATGAGCAGTTCTTC
CSASSRGSYNEQFF
>14|.|TRBV19|TRBJ2-1|TRBD1
TGTGCCAGTAGTTGGGGACAGGGGAACAATGAGCAGTTCTTC
CASSWGQGNNEQFF
>13|.|TRBV5-1|TRBJ1-2|TRBD1
TGCGCCAGCAGCCCGGACAGGGGCTATGGCTACACCTTC
CASSPDRGYGYTF
>18|.|TRBV14|TRBJ2-5|TRBD2
TGTGCCAGCAGCCAGGCGAACCGACTAGCTTGGGGTTTAGAGACCCAGTACTTC
CASSQANRLAWGLETQYF
>15|.|TRBV5-5|TRBJ2-2|TRBD2
TGTGCCAGCAGCTTGAGCGCTAGCGGGGCCGGGGAGCTGTTTTTT
CASSLSASGAGELFF
>13|.|TRBV7-3|TRBJ2-3|.
TGTGCCAGCAGCTTAGCAGGGCAAGATACGCAGTATTTT
CASSLAGQDTQYF
>20|.|TRBV4-1|TRBJ2-3|TRBD2
TGCGCCAGCAGCCAAGATCTACTAGCGGGGGGGCCAAACACCCCAGATACGCAGTATTTT
CASSQDLLAGGPNTPDTQYF
>14|.|TRBV10-2|TRBJ1-1|.
TGCGCCAGCAGTGAGGGAGGAAGATTGGGTGAAGCTTTCTTT
CASSEGGRLGEAFF
>15|.|TRBV6-4|TRBJ2-3|TRBD2
TGTGCCAGCAGTGTTAGCGGGGGGTACACAGATACGCAGTATTTT
CASSVSGGYTDTQYF
>15|.|TRBV19|TRBJ1-5|.
TGTGCCAGTAGTCCCGACAGCAATAGCAATCAGCCCCAGCATTTT
CASSPDSNSNQPQHF
>13|once|TRBV28|TRBJ1-5|.
TGTGCCAGCAGGCTCAACAGAGTACAGCCCCAGCATTTT
CASRLNRVQPQHF
>18|.|TRBV7-2|TRBJ2-1|TRBD2
TGTGCCAGCAGCTTAGAAGGAGGTAGCGGGGGGGCAGGCAATGAGCAGTTCTTC
CASSLEGGSGGAGNEQFF
>17|.|TRBV9|TRBJ1-6|.
TGTGCCAGCAGCGTAGACCCCCGGAGCTCCTATAATTCACCCCTCCACTTT
CASSVDPRSSYNSPLHF
>15|.|TRBV5-1|TRBJ1-1|.
TGCGCCAGCAGCCTATCGGACAGACTGAACACTGAAGCTTTCTTT
CASSLSDRLNTEAFF
>15|.|TRBV27|TRBJ2-3|.
TGTGCCAGCAGTTTATTCCGGGGAAGCACAGATACGCAGTATTTT
CASSLFRGSTDTQYF
>14|.|TRBV18|TRBJ2-1|.
TGTGCCAGCTCACCAACGGGGTTACTAAATGAGCAGTTCTTC
CASSPTGLLNEQFF
>15|few|TRBV9|TRBJ1-3|.
TGTGCCAGCAGCGTGGATCAGGTTTCTGGAAACACCATATATTTT
CASSVDQVSGNTIYF
>14|.|TRBV5-1|TRBJ1-1|.
TGCGCCAGCAGCCCTCAGGGTGCGAACACTGAAGCTTTCTTT
CASSPQGANTEAFF
>18|.|TRBV5-1|TRBJ2-1|.
TGCGCCAGCAGCTGGGCTTTTAACGACAGGCAGGGGTGGAATGAGCAGTTCTTC
CASSWAFNDRQGWNEQFF
>12|once|TRBV27|TRBJ1-2|TRBD1
TGTGCCAGTAAGAGACAGGGTTATGGCTACACCTTC
CASKRQGYGYTF
>14|.|TRBV5-1|TRBJ2-5|.
TGCGCCAGCAGCTTGGCATCATCGGGGGAGACCCAGTACTTC
CASSLASSGETQYF
>15|once|TRBV5-1|TRBJ2-3|TRBD1
TGCGCCAGCAGCCCACAGGGGGTGGGCACAGATACGCAGTATTTT
CASSPQGVGTDTQYF
>13|.|TRBV5-1|TRBJ1-3|.
TGCGCCAGCAGCTTGCCATCTGGAAACACCATATATTTT
CASSLPSGNTIYF
>16|once|TRBV2|TRBJ2-2|.
TGTGCCAGCAGTGAGGCGGGACGGATGAACACCGGGGAGCTGTTTTTT
CASSEAGRMNTGELFF
>12|.|TRBV5-4|TRBJ1-1|.
TGTGCCAGCAGCACCCCGGACAGCGAAGCTTTCTTT
CASSTPDSEAFF
>13|.|TRBV2|TRBJ1-2|.
TGTGCCAGCAGAGGGACATTTAACTATGGCTACACCTTC
CASRGTFNYGYTF
>15|.|TRBV28|TRBJ1-2|.
TGTGCCAGCAGTTCCCGGGGAACTAGTAGCTATGGCTACACCTTC
CASSSRGTSSYGYTF
>14|once|TRBV28|TRBJ1-3|.
TGTGCCAGCAGTTTAGTGAGCTCTGGAAACACCATATATTTT
CASSLVSSGNTIYF
>17|.|TRBV6-2/TRBV6-3|TRBJ2-7|TRBD2
TGTGCCAGCAGTTACTCGCTCACTAGCGGTTATACCTACGAGCAGTACTTC
CASSYSLTSGYTYEQYF
>13|.|TRBV14|TRBJ2-2|.
TGTGCCAGCAGTCCCCAAGCCATCGGGGAGCTGTTTTTT
CASSPQAIGELFF
>15|.|TRBV4-2|TRBJ1-1|TRBD1
TGTGCCAGCAGCCAAGACGGTTCGAGGGGGCGCACAGCTTTCTTT
CASSQDGSRGRTAFF